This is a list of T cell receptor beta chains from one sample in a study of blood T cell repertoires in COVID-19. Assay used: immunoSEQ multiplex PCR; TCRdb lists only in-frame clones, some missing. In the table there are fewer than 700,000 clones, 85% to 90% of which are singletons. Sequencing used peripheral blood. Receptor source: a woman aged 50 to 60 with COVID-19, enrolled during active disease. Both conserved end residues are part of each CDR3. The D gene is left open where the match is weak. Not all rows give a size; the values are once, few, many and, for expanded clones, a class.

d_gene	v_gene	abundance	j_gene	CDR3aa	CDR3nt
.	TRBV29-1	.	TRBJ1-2	CSVPTTGGDGYTF	TGCAGCGTCCCAACCACGGGGGGAGATGGCTACACCTTC
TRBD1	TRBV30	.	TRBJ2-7	CAWTQDRGNEQYF	TGTGCCTGGACCCAGGACAGGGGCAACGAGCAGTACTTC
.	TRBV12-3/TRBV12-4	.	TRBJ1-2	CASTLPAGTPSF	TGTGCCAGCACCCTCCCGGCCGGGACTCCCTCATTC
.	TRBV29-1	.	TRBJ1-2	CSVEDRRGLNGYTF	TGCAGCGTTGAAGATCGGCGGGGGCTTAATGGCTACACCTTC
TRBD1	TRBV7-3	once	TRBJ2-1	CASSLGQYNEQFF	TGTGCCAGCAGCTTGGGACAGTACAATGAGCAGTTCTTC
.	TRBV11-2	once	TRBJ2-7	CASSSGTVSSYEQYF	TGTGCCAGCAGCTCTGGGACTGTGAGCTCCTACGAGCAGTACTTC
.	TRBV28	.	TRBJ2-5	CASSPLGLETQYF	TGTGCCAGCAGTCCCTTGGGGCTCGAGACCCAGTACTTC
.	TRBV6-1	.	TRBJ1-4	CASSEDTGIEKLFF	TGTGCCAGCAGTGAGGATACAGGGATCGAAAAACTGTTTTTT
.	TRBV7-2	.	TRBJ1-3	CASSLNPGVSGNTIYF	TGTGCCAGCAGCTTAAACCCAGGGGTCTCTGGAAACACCATATATTTT
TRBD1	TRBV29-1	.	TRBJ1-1	CSSVGTVGNTEAFF	TGCAGCTCTGTGGGGACAGTTGGGAACACTGAAGCTTTCTTT
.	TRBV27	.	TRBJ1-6	CASSLLGLQDSPLHF	TGTGCCAGCAGTTTATTGGGGCTGCAGGATTCACCCCTCCACTTT
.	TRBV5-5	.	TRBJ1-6	CASSPGPDRSNSPLHF	TGTGCCAGCAGCCCCGGGCCCGACAGGTCGAATTCACCCCTCCACTTT
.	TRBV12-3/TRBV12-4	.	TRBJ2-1	CASSLGDEQFF	TGTGCCAGCAGTTTAGGCGATGAGCAGTTCTTC
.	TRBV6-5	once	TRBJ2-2	CASRKPGHPTGELFF	TGTGCCAGCAGAAAGCCGGGACACCCCACCGGGGAGCTGTTTTTT
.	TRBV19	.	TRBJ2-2	CASSLSVNTGELFF	TGTGCCAGTAGCCTTAGCGTGAACACCGGGGAGCTGTTTTTT
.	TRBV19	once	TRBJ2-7	CASKSDTGSYEQYF	TGTGCCAGTAAGTCCGACACAGGGTCCTACGAGCAGTACTTC
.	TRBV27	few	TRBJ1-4	CASSLRSQGVNEKLFF	TGTGCCAGCAGTTTACGTTCACAGGGAGTTAATGAAAAACTGTTTTTT
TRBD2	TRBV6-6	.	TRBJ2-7	CASSIGTSGGNEQYF	TGTGCCAGCAGTATAGGGACTAGCGGGGGTAACGAGCAGTACTTC
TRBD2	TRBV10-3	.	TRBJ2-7	CAISESVTSGTAYEQYF	TGTGCCATCAGTGAGTCGGTTACTAGCGGGACGGCCTACGAGCAGTACTTC
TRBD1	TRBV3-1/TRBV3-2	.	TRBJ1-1	CASTLGGLNTEAFF	TGTGCCAGCACCCTAGGGGGCCTGAACACTGAAGCTTTCTTT
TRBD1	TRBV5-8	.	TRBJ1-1	CASLRDRAPAEAFF	TGTGCCAGTCTCCGGGACAGGGCTCCCGCTGAAGCTTTCTTT
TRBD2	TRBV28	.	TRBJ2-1	CASTTSGGPYNEQFF	TGTGCCAGCACCACTAGCGGGGGCCCCTACAATGAGCAGTTCTTC
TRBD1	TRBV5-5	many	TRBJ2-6	CASSIGTGVGFSGANVLTF	TGTGCCAGCAGCATTGGGACAGGCGTGGGGTTCTCTGGGGCCAACGTCCTGACTTTC
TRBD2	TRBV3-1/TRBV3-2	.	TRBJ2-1	CASNPGGAVGNEQFF	TGTGCCAGCAATCCCGGGGGGGCCGTCGGGAATGAGCAGTTCTTC
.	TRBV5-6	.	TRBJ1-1	CASSFVQVGGTEAFF	TGTGCCAGCAGCTTTGTGCAGGTCGGAGGGACTGAAGCTTTCTTT
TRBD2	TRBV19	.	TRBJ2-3	CASSIVAGGPVVQYF	TGTGCCAGTAGTATAGTAGCGGGGGGCCCGGTGGTCCAGTATTTT
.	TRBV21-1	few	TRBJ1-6	CASRKRAPDRGPILYNSPLHF	TGTGCCAGCAGGAAAAGGGCCCCGGACAGGGGTCCGATCCTTTATAATTCACCCCTCCACTTT
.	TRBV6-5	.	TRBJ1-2	CASSYSAETSIYGYTF	TGTGCCAGCAGTTACTCGGCAGAAACCAGTATCTATGGCTACACCTTC
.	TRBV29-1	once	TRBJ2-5	CSVSATRGETQYF	TGCAGCGTAAGTGCCACGAGAGGTGAGACCCAGTACTTC
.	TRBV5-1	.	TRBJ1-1	CASIGQSNTEAFF	TGCGCCAGCATTGGTCAGTCGAACACTGAAGCTTTCTTT
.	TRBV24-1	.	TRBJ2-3	CATSERSDTQYF	TGTGCCACCAGTGAGAGGTCCGATACGCAGTATTTT
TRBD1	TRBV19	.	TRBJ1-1	CASSVGTGNYMNTEAFF	TGTGCCAGTAGTGTCGGGACAGGGAATTATATGAACACTGAAGCTTTCTTT
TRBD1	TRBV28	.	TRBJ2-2	CASSLGVTGMNTGELFF	TGTGCCAGCAGTTTGGGGGTGACAGGGATGAACACCGGGGAGCTGTTTTTT
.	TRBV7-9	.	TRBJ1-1	CASSPYSGTEAFF	TGTGCCAGCAGCCCCTATTCGGGCACTGAAGCTTTCTTT
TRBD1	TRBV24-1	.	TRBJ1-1	CATRTTGVGTEAFF	TGTGCCACCAGGACGACAGGGGTGGGCACTGAAGCTTTCTTT
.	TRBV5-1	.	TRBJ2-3	CASSTRRDDPTDTQYF	TGCGCCAGCAGCACCCGGAGGGACGACCCCACAGATACGCAGTATTTT
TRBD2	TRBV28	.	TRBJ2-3	CASSLGSLSGGTQYF	TGTGCCAGCAGTTTGGGTAGTCTGAGCGGGGGTACGCAGTATTTT
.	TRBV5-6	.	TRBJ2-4	CASSFVDRDKNIQYF	TGTGCCAGCAGCTTCGTCGACAGAGATAAAAACATTCAGTACTTC
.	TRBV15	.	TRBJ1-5	CATSRGRMAGSNQPQHF	TGTGCCACCAGCAGAGGCCGTATGGCAGGAAGTAATCAGCCCCAGCATTTT
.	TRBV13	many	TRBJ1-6	CASSLGRVHSPLHF	TGTGCCAGCAGCTTAGGGCGGGTCCATTCACCCCTCCACTTT
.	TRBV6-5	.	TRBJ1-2	CASSSGPRDRGYTF	TGTGCCAGCAGTTCCGGGCCTCGGGATCGAGGCTACACCTTC
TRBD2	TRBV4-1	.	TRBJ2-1	CASSQGRRGGRNEQFF	TGCGCCAGCAGCCAGGGCCGGCGGGGGGGTAGGAATGAGCAGTTCTTC
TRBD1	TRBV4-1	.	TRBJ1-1	CASSRTGGNTEAFF	TGCGCCAGCAGTCGTACAGGGGGGAACACTGAAGCTTTCTTT
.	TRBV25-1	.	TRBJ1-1	CASSEPTTDLNTEAFF	TGTGCCAGCAGTGAACCCACTACTGATCTTAACACTGAAGCTTTCTTT
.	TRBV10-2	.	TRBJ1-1	CASSELSGTEAFF	TGCGCCAGCAGTGAGTTGTCGGGAACTGAAGCTTTCTTT
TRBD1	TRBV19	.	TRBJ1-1	CASRPDTGGTEAFF	TGTGCCAGTAGACCCGACACAGGGGGCACTGAAGCTTTCTTT
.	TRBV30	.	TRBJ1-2	CAWIPDRTNYGYTF	TGTGCCTGGATCCCTGACAGGACTAACTATGGCTACACCTTC
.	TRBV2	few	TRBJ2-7	CASSGHYEQYF	TGTGCCAGCAGTGGACACTACGAGCAGTACTTC